This entry is about one TCR beta chain. Its antigen is unidentified. This sample is drawn from a study of T cell responses to AZD1222 COVID-19 vaccine. The germline V gene encodes CDR1 SSHAT and CDR2 FNYEAQ (reference sequence). The CDR3 spans 15 residues. V lost 2 bases to trimming and J lost 4 bases, with 15 bases between them. Study-wide findings and caveats: At 160-218 and 743-854, vaccine-associated CD4 TCRs were dominant, and they spanned spike. Nearly half of the spike-specific TCRs reportedly recognize variant regions that carry no mutations.

TCRdb's copy holds only in-frame clones and misses some; the assay was immunoSEQ multiplex PCR. The sample records roughly 79,000 clones, about 78% being singletons. This TCR was sampled from an adult in good health. The chain combines TRBV7-7 with TRBJ2-7; possible D gene TRBD1, 5 bases. Sample: peripheral blood, taken on day 0 of AZD1222 vaccination. CDR3 residues: CASSLRSGPGYEQYF. The DNA for the CDR3 is TGTGCCAGCAGCTTACGGTCTGGACCAGGGTACGAGCAGTACTTC.